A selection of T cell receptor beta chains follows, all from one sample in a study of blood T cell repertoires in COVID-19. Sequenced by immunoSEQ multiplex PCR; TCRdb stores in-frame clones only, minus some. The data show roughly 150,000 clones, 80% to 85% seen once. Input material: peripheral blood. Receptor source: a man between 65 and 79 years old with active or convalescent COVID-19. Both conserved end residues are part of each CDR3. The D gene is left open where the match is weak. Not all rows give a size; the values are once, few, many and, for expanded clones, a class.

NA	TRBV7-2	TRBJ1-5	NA	TGTGCCAGCAGCCTGGCGGGTGGGAGCAATCAGCCCCAGCATTTT	CASSLAGGSNQPQHF
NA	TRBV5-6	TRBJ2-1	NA	TGTGCCAGCACCGCGGTTTCCAACTCCTACAATGAGCAGTTCTTC	CASTAVSNSYNEQFF
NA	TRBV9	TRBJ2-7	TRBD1	TGTGCCAGCAGCGAATTGACAGGGACCGAGCAGTACTTC	CASSELTGTEQYF
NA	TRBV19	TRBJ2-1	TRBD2	TGTGCCAGTACCGGGGGGAACTGGAGCTCCTACAATGAGCAGTTCTTC	CASTGGNWSSYNEQFF
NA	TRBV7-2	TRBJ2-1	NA	TGTGCCAGCAGCTTAGGGAGGGCCGGCAATGAGCAGTTCTTC	CASSLGRAGNEQFF
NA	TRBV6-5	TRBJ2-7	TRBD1	TGTGCCAGCAGTAAGGACAGGGGCCGTGGCGAGCAGTACTTC	CASSKDRGRGEQYF
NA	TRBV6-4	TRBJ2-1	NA	TGTGCCAGCAGCACAGGGAACAATGAGCAGTTCTTC	CASSTGNNEQFF
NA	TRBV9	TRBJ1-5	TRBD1	TGTGCCAGCAGCTTTACCGGGACAGCAGCGCAGCCCCAGCATTTT	CASSFTGTAAQPQHF
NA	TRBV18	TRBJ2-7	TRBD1	TGTGCCAGCTCACCGCCGGGACAGGGCCTCTACGAGCAGTACTTC	CASSPPGQGLYEQYF
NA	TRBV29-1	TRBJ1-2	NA	TGCAGCGTTGAAATGGACAGAACTATGGGCTACACCTTC	CSVEMDRTMGYTF
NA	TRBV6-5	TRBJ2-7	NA	TGTGCCAGCAGCCGGGGGCCAGGGGGCTCCTACGAGCAGTACTTC	CASSRGPGGSYEQYF
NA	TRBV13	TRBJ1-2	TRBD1	TGTGCCAGCAGCTCCCCCGGGACAGGGGTCAATGGCTACACCTTC	CASSSPGTGVNGYTF
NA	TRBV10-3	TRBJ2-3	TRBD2	TGTGCCATCAGTGAGCCCACGGAAGGCGGGAGCGCAGATACGCAGTATTTT	CAISEPTEGGSADTQYF
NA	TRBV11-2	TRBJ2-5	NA	TGTGCCAGCAGCTTTGGAACAGGGCTATCTGGGGAGACCCAGTACTTC	CASSFGTGLSGETQYF
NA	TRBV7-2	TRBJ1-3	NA	TGTGCCAGCAGCTTAGTGCGGGACTCTGGAAACACCATATATTTT	CASSLVRDSGNTIYF
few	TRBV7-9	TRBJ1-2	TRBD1	TGTGCCAGCAGTCCCAACGGACAGGCATTTGCTCACTATGGCTACACCTTC	CASSPNGQAFAHYGYTF
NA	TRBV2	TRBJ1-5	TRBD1	TGTGCCAGCAGCGCTGAACAGGGGTCGAATCAGCCCCAGCATTTT	CASSAEQGSNQPQHF
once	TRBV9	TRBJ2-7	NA	TGTGCCAGCAGCCTCACGGGTCGCGAGCAGTACTTC	CASSLTGREQYF
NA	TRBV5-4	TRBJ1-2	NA	TGTGCCAGCAGCTTGGACACCAACTATGGCTACACCTTC	CASSLDTNYGYTF
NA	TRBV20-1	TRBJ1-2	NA	TGCAGTGCTAGTTCAGGAAGTTCTAACTATGGCTACACCTTC	CSASSGSSNYGYTF
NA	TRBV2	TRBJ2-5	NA	TGTGCCAGCAGTGAGTTAGAACAAGAGACCCAGTACTTC	CASSELEQETQYF
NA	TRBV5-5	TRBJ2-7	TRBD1	TGTGCCAGCAGCTCCTTACAGGGGGTACCCTACGAGCAGTACTTC	CASSSLQGVPYEQYF
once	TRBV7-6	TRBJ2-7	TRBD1	TGTGCCAGCAGCCCCAGGAGGGACAGGGAGTCCTACGAGCAGTACTTC	CASSPRRDRESYEQYF
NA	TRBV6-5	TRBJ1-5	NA	TGTGCCAGCAGTTACCATCAGGGATCTCAGCCCCAGCATTTT	CASSYHQGSQPQHF
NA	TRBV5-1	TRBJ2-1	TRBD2	TGCGCCAGCATGTGGGAAGCGGGGTTCTACAATGAGCAGTTCTTC	CASMWEAGFYNEQFF
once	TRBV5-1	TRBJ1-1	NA	TGCGCCAGCATGGCGCCGCCGGGGACTGAAGCTTTCTTT	CASMAPPGTEAFF
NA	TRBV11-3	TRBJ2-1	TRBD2	TGTGCCAGCAGCTTCACTTTGGGACTAGCGTGGGACAATGAGCAGTTCTTC	CASSFTLGLAWDNEQFF
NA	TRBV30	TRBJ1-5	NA	TGTGCCTGGAGTGGGGACTATAGCAATCAGCCCCAGCATTTT	CAWSGDYSNQPQHF
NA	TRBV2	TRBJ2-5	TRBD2	TGTGCCAGCAGTGAGGATAGCGGGAGCGGTGAGACCCAGTACTTC	CASSEDSGSGETQYF
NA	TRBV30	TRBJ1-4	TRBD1	TGTGCCTGGAGTGTTGGGACAGCTAATGAAAAACTGTTTTTT	CAWSVGTANEKLFF
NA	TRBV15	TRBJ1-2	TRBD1	TGTGCCACCAGCAGCCCTATGGAACAGGGGTTCTATGGCTACACCTTC	CATSSPMEQGFYGYTF
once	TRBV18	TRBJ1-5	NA	TGTGCCAGCTCACCAGGTCTTGCAGCCCAGCATTTT	CASSPGLAAQHF
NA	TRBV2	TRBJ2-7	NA	TGTGCCAGCAGTGGGGGTTCGCGGACTTATTACGAGCAGTACTTC	CASSGGSRTYYEQYF
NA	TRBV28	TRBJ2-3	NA	TGTGCCAGCAGCCCAGCCCTCGGGACAGATACGCAGTATTTT	CASSPALGTDTQYF
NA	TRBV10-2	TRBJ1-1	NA	TGCGCCAGCAGTGAGCCCAGGACAGTGAACACTGAAGCTTTCTTT	CASSEPRTVNTEAFF
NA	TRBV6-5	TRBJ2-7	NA	TGTGCCAGCAGCCCCGAAGGGGCTGGGGACGAGCAGTACTTC	CASSPEGAGDEQYF
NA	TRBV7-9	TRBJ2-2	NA	TGTGCCAGCAGCACGACAGTGACCGGGGAGCTGTTTTTT	CASSTTVTGELFF
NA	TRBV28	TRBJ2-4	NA	TGTGCCAGCAGCCCTAAAAACATTCAGTACTTC	CASSPKNIQYF
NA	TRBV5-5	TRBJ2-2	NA	TGTGCCAGCAGCTTGGTGGGGGGAAACACCGGGGAGCTGTTTTTT	CASSLVGGNTGELFF
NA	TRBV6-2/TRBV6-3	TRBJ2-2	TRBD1	TGTGCCAGCAGTCCACAGGGGAGAGCGAACACCGGGGAGCTGTTTTTT	CASSPQGRANTGELFF
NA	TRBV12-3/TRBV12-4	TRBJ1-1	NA	TGTGCCAGCAGTACACTGAACACTGAAGCTTTCTTT	CASSTLNTEAFF
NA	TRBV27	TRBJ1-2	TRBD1	TGTGCCAGCAGACTTACCCTGGGGACAGGGGGCCTCTCAGGCTACACCTTC	CASRLTLGTGGLSGYTF
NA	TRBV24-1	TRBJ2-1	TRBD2	TGTGCCACCAGTGGTATGGCTAGCGGCCTCAACAATGAGCAGTTCTTC	CATSGMASGLNNEQFF
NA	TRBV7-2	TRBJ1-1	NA	TGTGCCAGCAGCTATAGGACACCAAGCACTGAAGCTTTCTTT	CASSYRTPSTEAFF
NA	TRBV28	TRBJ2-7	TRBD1	TGTGCCAGCAGTCACCGGGACAGGGGCTACGAGCAGTACTTC	CASSHRDRGYEQYF